This TCR beta chain was found in a study of cytomegalovirus exposure and HLA in healthy donors. Overall study findings and caveats: In an earlier analysis, in 587 donors, most V segments appeared productive either ~87% or ~30% of the time. Later analysis demonstrated an association between a missense DCLRE1C variant and TCR beta V- and J-gene trimming. A later analysis appeared to link common viral pathogens to several of the most significant clusters.

On this clone: Its antigen remains unidentified.

In the PCR, 60 Vbeta and 13 Jbeta primers were used. Method: immunoSEQ multiplex PCR; TCRdb's copy keeps in-frame clones and lacks some. Seen here are about 150,000 clones, over 60% observed once, and the top ten hold 1.7%. The sample comprised PBMCs. The clonotype was recovered from a woman in her twenties or thirties in good health and CMV-seronegative.

The DNA for the CDR3 is TGCAGCGTTGCGGACAGGGGGCTTAGGAATGAGCAGTTCTTC. Translated: CSVADRGLRNEQFF. The genes are TRBV29-1 and TRBJ2-1; the match to TRBD1 covers 11 bases. Germline lookup yields CDR1 SQVTM and CDR2 ANQGSEA. This CDR3 has 14 residues. Losses at the gene ends were 4 bases for V and 7 bases for J; bases not matched to a gene: 6.